A selection of T cell receptor beta chains follows, all from one sample in a study of radiotherapy plus CTLA-4 blockade in lung cancer. Measured with immunoSEQ multiplex PCR; TCRdb has only the in-frame clones, and not every one. The data contain roughly 45,000 clones, 55% to 80% of them seen just once; the ten biggest clones take up 20% to 30%. Source: peripheral blood, taken from a patient treated with radiotherapy plus ipilimumab. Every receptor here comes from a human donor with non-small cell lung cancer who had a partial response to radiotherapy plus ipilimumab. Each CDR3 is given without its conserved first and last residue.

v_gene	j_gene	len	CDR3aa
TRBV6-6	TRBJ2-5	12	ASRASGGPETQY
TRBV6-1	TRBJ1-5	13	ASSEGQGQNQPQH
TRBV5-5	TRBJ2-2	12	ASSKTRGSGELF
TRBV6-5	TRBJ1-1	13	ASSGPGQPNTEAF
TRBV4-1	TRBJ2-3	18	ARKAKSKAPGTSFADTQY
TRBV7-2	TRBJ1-1	12	ASSSGFVVPEAF
TRBV6-5	TRBJ1-5	13	ASSLEGSGNQPQH
TRBV5-1	TRBJ2-1	12	ASSLAGGHNEQF
TRBV12-5	TRBJ2-1	12	ASGLVTINNEQF
TRBV15	TRBJ1-2	11	ATSRDQGGGYT
TRBV2	TRBJ1-3	13	ASTEGQFSGNTIY
TRBV11-2	TRBJ2-1	13	ASSLEGGPYNEQF
TRBV7-8	TRBJ2-1	15	ASSLGTGGFAYNEQF